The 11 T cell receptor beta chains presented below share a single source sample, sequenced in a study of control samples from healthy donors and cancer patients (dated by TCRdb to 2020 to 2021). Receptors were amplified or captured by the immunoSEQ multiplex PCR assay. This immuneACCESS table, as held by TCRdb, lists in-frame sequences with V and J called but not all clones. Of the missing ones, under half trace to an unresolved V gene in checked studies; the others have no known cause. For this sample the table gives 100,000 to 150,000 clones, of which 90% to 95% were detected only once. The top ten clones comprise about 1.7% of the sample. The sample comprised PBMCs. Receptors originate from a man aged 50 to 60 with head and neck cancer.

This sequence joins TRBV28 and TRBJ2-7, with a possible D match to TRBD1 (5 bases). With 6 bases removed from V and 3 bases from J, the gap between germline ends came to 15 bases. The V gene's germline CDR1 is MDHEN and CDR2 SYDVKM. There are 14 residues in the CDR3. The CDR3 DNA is TGTGCCAGCAGCTCCACCCCGACAGACTACGAGCAGTACTTC. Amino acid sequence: CASSSTPTDYEQYF.

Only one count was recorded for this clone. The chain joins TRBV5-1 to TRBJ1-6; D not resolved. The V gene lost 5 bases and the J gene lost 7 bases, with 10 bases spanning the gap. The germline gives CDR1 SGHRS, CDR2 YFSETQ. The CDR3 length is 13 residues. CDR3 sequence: CASREEGNSPLHF. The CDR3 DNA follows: TGCGCCAGCAGGGAGGAAGGGAATTCACCCCTCCACTTT.

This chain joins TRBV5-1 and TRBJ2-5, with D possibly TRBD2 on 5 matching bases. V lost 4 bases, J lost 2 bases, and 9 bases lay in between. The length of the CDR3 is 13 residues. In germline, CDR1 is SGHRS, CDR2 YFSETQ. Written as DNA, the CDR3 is TGCGCCAGCAGCGCCCGAGGGCAAGAGACCCAGTACTTC. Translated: CASSARGQETQYF.

This chain's CDR3 is CASSLGGNMNTEAFF. CDR3 sequence (DNA): TGTGCCAGCAGCTTAGGAGGCAATATGAACACTGAAGCTTTCTTT. The chain is built from TRBV7-9 and TRBJ1-1, with D hard to call. V gave up 1 base and J gave up 0 bases, with 9 bases separating them. The germline CDR1 and CDR2 sequences are SEHNR and FQNEAQ (reference sequence). The CDR3 spans 15 residues.

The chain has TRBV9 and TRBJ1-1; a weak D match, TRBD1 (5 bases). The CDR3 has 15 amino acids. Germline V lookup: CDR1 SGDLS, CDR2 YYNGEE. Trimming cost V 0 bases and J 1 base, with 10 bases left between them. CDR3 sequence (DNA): TGTGCCAGCAGCGTAGGGGGTCAGGGGAACACTGAAGCTTTCTTT. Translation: CASSVGGQGNTEAFF. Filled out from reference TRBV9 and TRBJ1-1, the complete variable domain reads DSGVTQTPKHLITATGQRVTLRCSPRSGDLSVYWYQQSLDQGLQFLIQYYNGEERAKGNILERFSAQQFPDLHSELNLSSLELGDSALYFCASSVGGQGNTEAFFGQGTRLTVV.

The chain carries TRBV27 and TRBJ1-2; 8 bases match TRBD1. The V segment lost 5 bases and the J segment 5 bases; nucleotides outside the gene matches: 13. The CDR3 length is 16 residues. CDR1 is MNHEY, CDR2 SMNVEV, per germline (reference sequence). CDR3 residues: CASSPSYTGGYYGYTF. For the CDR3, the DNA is TGTGCCAGCAGTCCCTCGTATACAGGGGGTTATTATGGCTACACCTTC.

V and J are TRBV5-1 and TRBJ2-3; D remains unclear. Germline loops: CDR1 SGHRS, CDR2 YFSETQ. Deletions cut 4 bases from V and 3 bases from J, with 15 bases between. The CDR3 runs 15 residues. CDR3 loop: CASSVLGKGTDTQYF. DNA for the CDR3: TGCGCCAGCAGCGTCCTGGGTAAGGGAACAGATACGCAGTATTTT.

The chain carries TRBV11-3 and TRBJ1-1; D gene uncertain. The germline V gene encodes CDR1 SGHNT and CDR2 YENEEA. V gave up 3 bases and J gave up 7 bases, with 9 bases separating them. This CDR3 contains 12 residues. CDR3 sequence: CASSFEVGEAFF. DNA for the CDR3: TGTGCCAGCAGCTTCGAGGTAGGTGAAGCTTTCTTT.

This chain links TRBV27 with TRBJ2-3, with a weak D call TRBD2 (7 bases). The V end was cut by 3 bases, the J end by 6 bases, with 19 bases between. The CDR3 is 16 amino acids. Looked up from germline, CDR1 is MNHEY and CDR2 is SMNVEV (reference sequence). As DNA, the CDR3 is TGTGCCAGCAGTTTGCGCCCGGGGGGCTGGAGGGATACGCAGTATTTT. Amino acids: CASSLRPGGWRDTQYF.

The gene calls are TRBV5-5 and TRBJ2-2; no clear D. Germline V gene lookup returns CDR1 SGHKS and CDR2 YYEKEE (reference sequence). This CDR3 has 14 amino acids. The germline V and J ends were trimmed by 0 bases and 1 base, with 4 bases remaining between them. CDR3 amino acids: CASSLGQNTGELFF. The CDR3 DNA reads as TGTGCCAGCAGCTTGGGACAGAACACCGGGGAGCTGTTTTTT.

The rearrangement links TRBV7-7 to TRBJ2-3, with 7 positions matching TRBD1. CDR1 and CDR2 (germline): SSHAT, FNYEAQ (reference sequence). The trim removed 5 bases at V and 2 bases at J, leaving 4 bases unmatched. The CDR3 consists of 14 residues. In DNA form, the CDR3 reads TGTGCCAGCAGCCCGGGACAGATCACAGATACGCAGTATTTT. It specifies CASSPGQITDTQYF.